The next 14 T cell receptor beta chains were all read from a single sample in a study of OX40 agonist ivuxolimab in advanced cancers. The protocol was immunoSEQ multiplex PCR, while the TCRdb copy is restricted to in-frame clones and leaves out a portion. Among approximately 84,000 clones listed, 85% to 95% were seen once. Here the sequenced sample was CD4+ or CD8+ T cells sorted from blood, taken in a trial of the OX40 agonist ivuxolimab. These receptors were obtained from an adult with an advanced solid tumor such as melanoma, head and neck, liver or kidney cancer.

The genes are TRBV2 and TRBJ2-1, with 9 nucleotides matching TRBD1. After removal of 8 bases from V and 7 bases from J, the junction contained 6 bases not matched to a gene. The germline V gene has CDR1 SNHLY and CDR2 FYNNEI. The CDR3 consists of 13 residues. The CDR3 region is CASRQGDINEQFF. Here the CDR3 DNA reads TGTGCCAGCCGACAGGGGGATATTAATGAGCAGTTCTTC.

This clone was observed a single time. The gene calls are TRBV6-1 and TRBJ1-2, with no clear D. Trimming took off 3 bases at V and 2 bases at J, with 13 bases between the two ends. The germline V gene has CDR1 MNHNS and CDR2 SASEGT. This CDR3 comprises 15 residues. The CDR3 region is CASSEPAGANYGYTF. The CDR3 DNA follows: TGTGCCAGCAGTGAGCCGGCCGGAGCAAACTATGGCTACACCTTC.

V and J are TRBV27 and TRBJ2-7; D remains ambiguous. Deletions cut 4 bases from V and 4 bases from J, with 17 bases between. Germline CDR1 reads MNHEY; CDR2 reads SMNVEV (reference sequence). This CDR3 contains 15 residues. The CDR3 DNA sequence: TGTGCCAGCAGTTCATCACTTCCTCGCGCGTACGAGCAGTACTTC. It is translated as CASSSSLPRAYEQYF.

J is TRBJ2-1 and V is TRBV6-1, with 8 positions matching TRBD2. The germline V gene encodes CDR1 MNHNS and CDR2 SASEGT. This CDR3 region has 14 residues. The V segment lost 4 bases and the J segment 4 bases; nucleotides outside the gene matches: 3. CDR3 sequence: CASSVSGAYNEQFF. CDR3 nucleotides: TGTGCCAGCAGTGTTAGCGGGGCTTACAATGAGCAGTTCTTC.

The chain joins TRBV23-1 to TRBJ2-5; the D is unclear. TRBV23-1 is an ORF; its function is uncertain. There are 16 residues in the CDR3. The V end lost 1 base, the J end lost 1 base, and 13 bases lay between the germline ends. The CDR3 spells CASSQLCTGSQETQYF. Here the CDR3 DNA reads TGCGCCAGCAGTCAATTATGTACCGGGTCCCAAGAGACCCAGTACTTC.

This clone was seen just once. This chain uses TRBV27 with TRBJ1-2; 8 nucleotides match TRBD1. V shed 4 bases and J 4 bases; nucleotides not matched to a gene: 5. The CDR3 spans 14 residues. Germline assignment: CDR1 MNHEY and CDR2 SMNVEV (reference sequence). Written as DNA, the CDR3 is TGTGCCAGCAGTTATGGGACAGGCGTCTATGGCTACACCTTC. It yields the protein CASSYGTGVYGYTF.

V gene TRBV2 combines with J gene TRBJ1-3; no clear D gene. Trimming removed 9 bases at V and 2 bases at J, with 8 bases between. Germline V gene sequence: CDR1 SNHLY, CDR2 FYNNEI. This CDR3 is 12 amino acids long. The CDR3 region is CASNGAGNTIYF. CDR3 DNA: TGTGCCAGTAACGGAGCTGGAAACACCATATATTTT.

The CDR3 bases are TGTGCCAGTAGTACAGCGGGAGGGGTCTACAATGAGCAGTTCTTC. Translation: CASSTAGGVYNEQFF. The chain links TRBV19 to TRBJ2-1, with 10 positions matching TRBD2. The CDR3 runs to 15 residues. Germline V gene lookup returns CDR1 LNHDA and CDR2 SQIVND (reference sequence). After removal of 4 bases from V and 3 bases from J, the junction contained 3 bases not matched to a gene.

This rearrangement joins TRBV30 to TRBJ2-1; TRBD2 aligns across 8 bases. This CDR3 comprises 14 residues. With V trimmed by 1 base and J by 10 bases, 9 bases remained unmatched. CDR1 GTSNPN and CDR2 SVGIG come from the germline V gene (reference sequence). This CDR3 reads CAWSAGGPDGEQFF. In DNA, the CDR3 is TGTGCCTGGAGTGCGGGAGGGCCTGACGGGGAGCAGTTCTTC.

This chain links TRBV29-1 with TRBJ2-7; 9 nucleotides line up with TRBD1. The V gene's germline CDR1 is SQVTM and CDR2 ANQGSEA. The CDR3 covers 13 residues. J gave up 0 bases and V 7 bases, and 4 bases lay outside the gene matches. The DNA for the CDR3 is TGCAGCGCCGGGGACAGGGTCTCCTACGAGCAGTACTTC. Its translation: CSAGDRVSYEQYF.

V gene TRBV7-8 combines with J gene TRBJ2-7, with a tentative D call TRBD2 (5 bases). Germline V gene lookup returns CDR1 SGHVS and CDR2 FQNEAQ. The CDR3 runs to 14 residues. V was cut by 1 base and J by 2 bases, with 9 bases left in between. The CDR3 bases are TGTGCCAGCAGCTTAGGGGGTAGCGCCTACGAGCAGTACTTC. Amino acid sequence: CASSLGGSAYEQYF.

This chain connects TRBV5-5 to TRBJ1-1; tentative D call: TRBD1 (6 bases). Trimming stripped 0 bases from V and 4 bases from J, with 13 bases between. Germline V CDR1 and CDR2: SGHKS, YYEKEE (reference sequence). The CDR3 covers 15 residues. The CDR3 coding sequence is TGTGCCAGCAGCTTGGTGGCAGGGGATAGCACTGAAGCTTTCTTT. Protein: CASSLVAGDSTEAFF.

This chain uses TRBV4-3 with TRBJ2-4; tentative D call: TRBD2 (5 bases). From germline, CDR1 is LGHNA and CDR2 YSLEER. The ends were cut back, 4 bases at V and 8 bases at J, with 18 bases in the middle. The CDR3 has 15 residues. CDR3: CASSPEATEVYIQYF. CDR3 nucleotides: TGCGCCAGCAGCCCGGAGGCTACAGAGGTTTACATTCAGTACTTC.

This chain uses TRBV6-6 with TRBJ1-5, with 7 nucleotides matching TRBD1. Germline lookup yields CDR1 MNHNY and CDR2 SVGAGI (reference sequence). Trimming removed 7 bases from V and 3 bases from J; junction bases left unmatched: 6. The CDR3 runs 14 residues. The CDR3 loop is CASTQTGLNQPQHF. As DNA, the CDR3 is TGTGCCAGCACCCAGACAGGGCTCAATCAGCCCCAGCATTTT.